The sequence of this T cell receptor beta chain was determined in a study of T cell repertoires in aging, cancer and after chemotherapy. Study as a whole: Donors were grouped into six age bands spanning 30 or younger through 70 or older.

The V and J ends lost 6 bases and 8 bases respectively, with 8 bases between them. Germline CDR1 reads MNHEY; CDR2 reads SVGAGI. The CDR3 extends over 11 amino acids. Rearranged V-D-J TRB sequences were amplified with a mixed TRB-A/B primer pool. TCRdb ran MiXCR on the multiplex PCR reads and lists one entry per CDR3 protein. Of about 1,300 distinct CDR3 sequences listed, about 24% were seen once; the top ten hold roughly 10%. The template was genomic DNA from peripheral blood, not RNA. What was sequenced was blood. This chain connects TRBV6-5 to TRBJ2-1, with no clear D. The sequence derives from a human donor in good health. CDR3 region: CASRWNDEQFF. Written as DNA, the CDR3 is TGTGCCAGCAGATGGAATGATGAGCAGTTCTTC.